These T cell receptor beta chains were read from a single sample in a study of regulatory T cells in long-lasting Graves disease. Each CDR3 protein is one row after TCRdb ran MiXCR on the multiplex PCR reads. Of around 450,000 distinct CDR3 sequences in the sample, approximately 16% were seen once. The same data also went into a second study, on T cells in Graves' hyperthyroidism and ophthalmopathy.

The sequenced sample was peripheral blood mononuclear cells (PBMCs), obtained at new diagnosis, from a patient treated with antithyroid drugs. The receptors here all came from a woman aged 40 to 49 with Graves disease. CDR3s include the opening cysteine and the closing phenylalanine or tryptophan. Each record gives: J gene, V gene, D gene, clone size, CDR3 protein, CDR3 DNA. D genes are given only for firm matches. Clone size is stated in some rows and not others, as once, few, many or a class when expanded.

TRBJ2-1,TRBV12-3/TRBV12-4,-,many,CASSLTPPWGTSSYNEQFF,TGTGCCAGCAGTTTAACCCCGCCGTGGGGGACAAGCTCCTACAATGAGCAGTTCTTC
TRBJ2-1,TRBV5-5,-,many,CASSFGPNQGNEQFF,TGTGCCAGCAGCTTTGGCCCTAACCAAGGGAATGAGCAGTTCTTC
TRBJ1-1,TRBV5-1,TRBD1,-,CTSSSTAQGSTEAFF,TGCACCAGCAGCTCAACGGCACAGGGGAGCACTGAAGCTTTCTTT
TRBJ2-1,TRBV6-2/TRBV6-3,-,few,CASSPNREQYNEQFF,TGTGCCAGCTCCCCAAACCGGGAGCAGTACAATGAGCAGTTCTTC
TRBJ1-2,TRBV15,-,-,CATSRDGEGLPHGYTF,TGTGCCACCAGCAGAGATGGGGAGGGGCTGCCCCATGGCTACACCTTC
TRBJ1-4,TRBV24-1,TRBD1,many,CATSDPTGGEDEKLFF,TGTGCCACCAGTGATCCGACAGGGGGAGAGGATGAAAAACTGTTTTTT
TRBJ1-2,TRBV29-1,TRBD1,-,CGVESIPGTVWYGYTF,TGCGGCGTTGAATCCATACCCGGGACAGTTTGGTATGGCTACACCTTC
TRBJ2-7,TRBV9,-,-,CASSVGSTAYEQYF,TGTGCCAGCAGCGTCGGGAGTACCGCCTACGAGCAGTACTTC
TRBJ2-2,TRBV27,TRBD1,-,CASSPRQGVTGELFF,TGTGCCAGCAGTCCTCGACAGGGGGTAACCGGGGAGCTGTTTTTT
TRBJ1-5,TRBV28,-,few,CASTHRDYYYQPQHF,TGTGCCAGCACCCACCGGGACTATTACTATCAGCCCCAGCATTTT
TRBJ2-6,TRBV18,TRBD1,many,CASSPPGQGANGANVLTF,TGTGCCAGCTCACCACCGGGACAGGGGGCGAATGGGGCCAACGTCCTGACTTTC
TRBJ2-7,TRBV4-1,TRBD1,-,CASSQDRGTQGENSYEQYF,TGCGCCAGCAGCCAAGATCGGGGCACACAGGGGGAAAACTCCTACGAGCAGTACTTC